Below, one T cell receptor beta chain is given with its context. This sample stems from a study of T cell responses to AZD1222 COVID-19 vaccine. This table comes from immunoSEQ multiplex PCR, and its TCRdb copy is limited to in-frame clones, with some not included. This sample has over 120,000 clones, with roughly 92% found just once. Recipients boosted at about 4 weeks or about 12 weeks are pooled. Germline CDR1 reads MNHEY; CDR2 reads SMNVEV (reference sequence). The V gene lost 8 bases and the J gene lost 11 bases, with 30 bases spanning the gap. The CDR3 length is 16 residues. J is TRBJ1-2 and V is TRBV27, with D perhaps TRBD1 (6 bases). The sequences come from peripheral blood, collected 28 days after the second AZD1222 dose. The clonotype comes from an adult who received the AZD1222 COVID-19 vaccine. CDR3 coding DNA: TGTGCCAGCTCACATCGGACAGACACACCGCTGGAGGGGTACACCTTC. Translated: CASSHRTDTPLEGYTF.